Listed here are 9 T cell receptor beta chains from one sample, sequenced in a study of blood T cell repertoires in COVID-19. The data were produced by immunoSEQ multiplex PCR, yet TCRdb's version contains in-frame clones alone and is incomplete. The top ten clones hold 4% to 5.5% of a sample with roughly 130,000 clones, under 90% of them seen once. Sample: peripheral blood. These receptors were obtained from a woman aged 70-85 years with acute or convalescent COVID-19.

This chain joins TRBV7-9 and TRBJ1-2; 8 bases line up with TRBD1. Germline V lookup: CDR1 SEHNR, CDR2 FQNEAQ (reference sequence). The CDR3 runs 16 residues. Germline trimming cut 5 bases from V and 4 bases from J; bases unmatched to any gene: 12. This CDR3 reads CASSRPGGTKGYGYTF. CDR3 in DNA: TGTGCCAGCAGCCGACCAGGGGGCACAAAAGGCTATGGCTACACCTTC. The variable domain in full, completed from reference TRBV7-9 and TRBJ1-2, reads DTGVSQNPRHKITKRGQNVTFRCDPISEHNRLYWYRQTLGQGPEFLTYFQNEAQLEKSRLLSDRFSAERPKGSFSTLEIQRTEQGDSAMYLCASSRPGGTKGYGYTFGSGTRLTVV.

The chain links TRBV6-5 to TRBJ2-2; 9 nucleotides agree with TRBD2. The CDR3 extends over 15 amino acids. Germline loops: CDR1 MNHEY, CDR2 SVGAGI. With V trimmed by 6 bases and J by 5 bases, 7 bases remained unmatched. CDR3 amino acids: CASSFSGGRTGELFF. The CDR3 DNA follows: TGTGCCAGCAGCTTCAGCGGGGGGCGAACCGGGGAGCTGTTTTTT.

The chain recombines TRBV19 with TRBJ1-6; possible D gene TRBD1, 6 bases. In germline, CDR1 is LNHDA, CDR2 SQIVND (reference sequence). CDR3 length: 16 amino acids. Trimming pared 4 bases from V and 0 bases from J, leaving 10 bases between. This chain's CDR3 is CASSKQGPSYNSPLHF. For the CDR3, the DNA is TGTGCCAGTAGTAAACAGGGCCCCTCCTATAATTCACCCCTCCACTTT.

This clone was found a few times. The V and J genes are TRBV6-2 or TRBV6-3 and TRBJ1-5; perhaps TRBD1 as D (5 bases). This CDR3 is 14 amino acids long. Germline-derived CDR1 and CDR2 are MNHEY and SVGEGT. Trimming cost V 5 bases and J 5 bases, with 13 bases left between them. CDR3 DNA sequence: TGTGCCAGCAGTGCGGGACCGACCTATCAGCCCCAGCATTTT. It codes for CASSAGPTYQPQHF.

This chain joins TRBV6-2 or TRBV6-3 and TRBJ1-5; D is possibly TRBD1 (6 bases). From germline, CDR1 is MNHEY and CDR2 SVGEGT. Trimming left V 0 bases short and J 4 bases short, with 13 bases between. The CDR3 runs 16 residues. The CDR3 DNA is TGTGCCAGCAGTTACTCGAATCCAGGGGCAAATCAGCCCCAGCATTTT. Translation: CASSYSNPGANQPQHF.

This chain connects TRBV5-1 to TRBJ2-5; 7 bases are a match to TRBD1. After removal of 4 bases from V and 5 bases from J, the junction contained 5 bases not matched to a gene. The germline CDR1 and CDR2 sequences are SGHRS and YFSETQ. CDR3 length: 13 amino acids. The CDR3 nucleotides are TGCGCCAGCAGCGTTACAGGGGACGAGACCCAGTACTTC. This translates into CASSVTGDETQYF.

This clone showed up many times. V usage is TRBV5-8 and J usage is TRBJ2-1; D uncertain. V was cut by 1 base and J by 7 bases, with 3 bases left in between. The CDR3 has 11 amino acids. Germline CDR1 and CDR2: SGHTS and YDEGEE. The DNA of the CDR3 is TGTGCCAGCAGCTTGCGGAATGAGCAGTTCTTC. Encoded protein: CASSLRNEQFF.

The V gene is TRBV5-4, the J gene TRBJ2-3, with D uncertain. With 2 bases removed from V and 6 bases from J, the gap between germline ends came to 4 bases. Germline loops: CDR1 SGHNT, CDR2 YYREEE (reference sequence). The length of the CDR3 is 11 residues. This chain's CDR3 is CASSFRDTQYF. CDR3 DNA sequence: TGTGCCAGCAGCTTTCGGGATACGCAGTATTTT.

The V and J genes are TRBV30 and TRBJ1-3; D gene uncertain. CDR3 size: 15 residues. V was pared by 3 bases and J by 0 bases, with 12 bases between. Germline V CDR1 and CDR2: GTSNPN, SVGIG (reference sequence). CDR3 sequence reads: CAWREGTASGNTIYF. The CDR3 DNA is TGTGCCTGGAGGGAGGGTACGGCCTCTGGAAACACCATATATTTT.